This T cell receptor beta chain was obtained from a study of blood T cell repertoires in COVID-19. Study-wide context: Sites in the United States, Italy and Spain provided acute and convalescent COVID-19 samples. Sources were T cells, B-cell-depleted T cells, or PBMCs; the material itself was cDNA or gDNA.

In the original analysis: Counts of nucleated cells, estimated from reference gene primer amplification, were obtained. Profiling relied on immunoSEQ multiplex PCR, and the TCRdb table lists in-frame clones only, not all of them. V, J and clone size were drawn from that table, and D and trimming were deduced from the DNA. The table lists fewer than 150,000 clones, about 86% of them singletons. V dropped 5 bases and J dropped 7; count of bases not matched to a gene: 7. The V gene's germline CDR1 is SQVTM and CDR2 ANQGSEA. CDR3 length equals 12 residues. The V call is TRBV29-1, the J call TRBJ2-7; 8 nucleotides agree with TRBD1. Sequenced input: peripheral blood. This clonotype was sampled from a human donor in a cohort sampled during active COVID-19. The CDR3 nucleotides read TGCAGCGTTTGGGACAGGAGAGGGGAGCAGTACTTC. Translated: CSVWDRRGEQYF.